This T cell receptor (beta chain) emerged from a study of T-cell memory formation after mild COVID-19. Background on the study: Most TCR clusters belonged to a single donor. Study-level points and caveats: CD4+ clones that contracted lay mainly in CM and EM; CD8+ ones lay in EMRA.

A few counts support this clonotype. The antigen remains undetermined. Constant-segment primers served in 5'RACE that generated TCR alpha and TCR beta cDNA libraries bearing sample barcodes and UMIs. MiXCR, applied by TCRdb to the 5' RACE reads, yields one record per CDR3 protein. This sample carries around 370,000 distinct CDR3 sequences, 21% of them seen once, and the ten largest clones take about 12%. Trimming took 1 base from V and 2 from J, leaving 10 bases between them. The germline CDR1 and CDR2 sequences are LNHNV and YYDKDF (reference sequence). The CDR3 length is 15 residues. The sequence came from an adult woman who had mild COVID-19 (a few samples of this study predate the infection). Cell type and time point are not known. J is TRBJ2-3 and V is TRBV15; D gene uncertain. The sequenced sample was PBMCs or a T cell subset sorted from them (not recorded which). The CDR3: CATSRGRTYTDTQYF. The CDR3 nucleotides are TGTGCCACCAGCAGAGGTCGGACCTACACAGATACGCAGTATTTT.